A selection of T cell receptor beta chains follows, all from one sample in a study of T cell changes during pregnancy in multiple sclerosis. Here immunoSEQ multiplex PCR was the method, and the copy in TCRdb shows in-frame clones only, minus some. The sample holds roughly 56,000 clones; roughly 88% are singletons and the top ten take approximately 1.6%. Sequenced material: peripheral blood, taken in the first trimester of pregnancy. These receptor sequences come from a female donor with multiple sclerosis, enrolled in a pregnancy study. CDR3s include the opening cysteine and the closing phenylalanine or tryptophan. D genes are given only for firm matches. Not all rows give a size; the values are once, few, many and, for expanded clones, a class.

TRBD1,TRBV7-6,TRBJ2-7,.,CASSLVKGAAPGEQYF,TGTGCCAGCAGCTTGGTAAAGGGGGCAGCCCCGGGAGAGCAGTACTTC
TRBD2,TRBV19,TRBJ2-1,.,CASSKRELYNEQFF,TGTGCCAGTAGTAAGCGGGAGCTATACAATGAGCAGTTCTTC
.,TRBV7-8,TRBJ1-4,.,CASSLLGTYLNEKLFF,TGTGCCAGCAGCTTATTAGGGACATACCTTAATGAAAAACTGTTTTTT
.,TRBV28,TRBJ1-1,.,CASSPGYMGSGKAFF,TGTGCCAGCAGTCCAGGCTATATGGGATCGGGGAAAGCTTTCTTT
.,TRBV4-3,TRBJ1-2,.,CASSQDITEGYGYTF,TGCGCCAGCAGCCAAGACATCACGGAGGGATATGGCTACACCTTC
.,TRBV29-1,TRBJ1-1,few,CSVEGGVTEAFF,TGCAGCGTTGAGGGGGGAGTCACTGAAGCTTTCTTT
TRBD1,TRBV19,TRBJ1-4,.,CASSIDRGDEKLFF,TGTGCCAGTAGTATCGACAGGGGTGACGAAAAACTGTTTTTT
.,TRBV13,TRBJ2-7,.,CASSLGSAAYEQYF,TGTGCCAGCAGCCTGGGTTCAGCGGCTTACGAGCAGTACTTC
TRBD1,TRBV6-5,TRBJ2-7,.,CASARQGSSYEQYF,TGTGCCAGCGCGAGACAGGGTAGCTCCTACGAGCAGTACTTC
.,TRBV7-9,TRBJ2-7,.,CASRGDNYEQYF,TGTGCCAGCAGGGGGGACAACTACGAGCAGTACTTC
TRBD1,TRBV10-1,TRBJ2-7,.,CASSRGTGGPQIPYEQYF,TGCGCCAGCAGTCGTGGGACAGGGGGCCCTCAAATCCCCTACGAGCAGTACTTC
.,TRBV13,TRBJ2-1,.,CASSSTDNEQFF,TGTGCCAGCAGCTCAACAGACAATGAGCAGTTCTTC
TRBD1,TRBV19,TRBJ2-7,.,CASQDRVEGEQYF,TGTGCCAGTCAAGACAGGGTCGAGGGGGAGCAGTACTTC
.,TRBV4-1,TRBJ2-7,.,CASSQVSGPYEQYF,TGCGCCAGCAGCCAAGTGAGCGGCCCCTACGAGCAGTACTTC
.,TRBV11-3,TRBJ2-1,few,CASSSAGYDEQFF,TGTGCCAGCAGCTCGGCAGGGTACGATGAGCAGTTCTTC
.,TRBV11-2,TRBJ2-7,.,CASSLDLATSSYEQYF,TGTGCCAGCAGCTTAGATTTGGCAACCTCCTCCTACGAGCAGTACTTC
.,TRBV19,TRBJ1-2,.,CASSNPGTNYGYTF,TGTGCCAGTAGTAATCCCGGGACTAACTATGGCTACACCTTC
.,TRBV25-1,TRBJ1-5,.,CASSESGISNQPQHF,TGTGCCAGCAGTGAATCGGGTATTAGCAATCAGCCCCAGCATTTT
TRBD2,TRBV7-3,TRBJ2-7,.,CASSVGTSGTYEQYF,TGTGCCAGCAGCGTCGGGACTAGCGGGACCTACGAGCAGTACTTC
.,TRBV30,TRBJ1-3,.,CAWSVERTGDTIYF,TGTGCCTGGAGTGTAGAGCGGACTGGAGACACCATATATTTT
.,TRBV25-1,TRBJ2-3,.,CASSDGTHSTDTQYF,TGTGCCAGCAGTGATGGGACACATAGCACAGATACGCAGTATTTT
TRBD2,TRBV11-2,TRBJ2-7,.,CASSSNLAGGLYEQYF,TGTGCCAGCAGCTCTAACCTAGCGGGAGGGCTCTACGAGCAGTACTTC
.,TRBV7-9,TRBJ1-3,.,CASSFSPAAGNTIYF,TGTGCCAGCAGCTTTTCCCCGGCAGCGGGAAACACCATATATTTT
.,TRBV21-1,TRBJ1-2,.,CASSKAQGARGNYGYTF,TGTGCCAGCAGCAAAGCGCAGGGGGCGCGTGGGAACTATGGCTACACCTTC
TRBD1,TRBV6-5,TRBJ1-6,.,CASSGVGTGVSPLHF,TGTGCCAGCAGTGGCGTTGGGACAGGGGTCAGTCCCCTCCACTTT
TRBD2,TRBV4-3,TRBJ2-7,.,CASSQGRLAGDGYEQYF,TGCGCCAGCAGCCAAGGACGACTAGCGGGAGACGGATACGAGCAGTACTTC
.,TRBV6-5,TRBJ1-2,.,CASRENYGYTF,TGTGCCAGCAGGGAGAACTATGGCTACACCTTC
TRBD1,TRBV28,TRBJ1-1,.,CASSTGKTEAFF,TGTGCCAGCTCGACAGGGAAGACTGAAGCTTTCTTT
TRBD1,TRBV7-9,TRBJ1-1,once,CASHLADRSTEAFF,TGTGCCAGCCATTTAGCGGACAGGAGCACTGAAGCTTTCTTT